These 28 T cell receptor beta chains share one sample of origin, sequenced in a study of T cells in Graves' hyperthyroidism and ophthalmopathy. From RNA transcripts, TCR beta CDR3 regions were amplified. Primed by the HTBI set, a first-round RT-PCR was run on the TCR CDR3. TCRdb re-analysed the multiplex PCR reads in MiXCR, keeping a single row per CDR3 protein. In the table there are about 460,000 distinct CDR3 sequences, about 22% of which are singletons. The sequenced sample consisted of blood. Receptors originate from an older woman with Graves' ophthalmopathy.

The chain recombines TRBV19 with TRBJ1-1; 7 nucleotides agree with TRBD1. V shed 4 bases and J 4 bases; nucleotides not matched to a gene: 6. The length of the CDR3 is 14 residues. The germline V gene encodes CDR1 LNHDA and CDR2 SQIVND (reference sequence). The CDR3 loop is CASSRTTGPTEAFF. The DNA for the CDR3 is TGTGCCAGTAGTAGAACGACAGGGCCCACTGAAGCTTTCTTT. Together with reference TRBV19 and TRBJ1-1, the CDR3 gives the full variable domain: DGGITQSPKYLFRKEGQNVTLSCEQNLNHDAMYWYRQDPGQGLRLIYYSQIVNDFQKGDIAEGYSVSREKKESFPLTVTSAQKNPTAFYLCASSRTTGPTEAFFGQGTRLTVV.

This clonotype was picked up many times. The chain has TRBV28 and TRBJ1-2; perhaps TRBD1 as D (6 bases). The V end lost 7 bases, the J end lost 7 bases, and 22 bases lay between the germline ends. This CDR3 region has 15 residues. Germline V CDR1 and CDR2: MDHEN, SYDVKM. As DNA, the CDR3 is TGTGCCAGCAAAACCGAGACAGGCTGGGGACGTGGCTACACCTTC. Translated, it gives CASKTETGWGRGYTF.

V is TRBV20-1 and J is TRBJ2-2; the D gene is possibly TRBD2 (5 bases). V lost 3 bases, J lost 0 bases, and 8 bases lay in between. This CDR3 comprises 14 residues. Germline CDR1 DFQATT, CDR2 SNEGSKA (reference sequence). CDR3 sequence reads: CSASDGTNTGELFF. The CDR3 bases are TGCAGTGCTAGTGACGGGACGAACACCGGGGAGCTGTTTTTT.

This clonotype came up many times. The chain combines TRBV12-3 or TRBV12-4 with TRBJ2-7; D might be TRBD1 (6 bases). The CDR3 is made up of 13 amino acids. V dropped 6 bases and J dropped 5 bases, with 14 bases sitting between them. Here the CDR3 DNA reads TGTGCCAGCAGCATGTGGGGGCTCGACGAGCAGTACTTC. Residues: CASSMWGLDEQYF.

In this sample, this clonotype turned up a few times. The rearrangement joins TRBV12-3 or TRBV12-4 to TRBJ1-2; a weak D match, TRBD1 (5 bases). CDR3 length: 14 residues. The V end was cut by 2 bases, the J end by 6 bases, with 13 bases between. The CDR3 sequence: CASSLMEGLDGYTF. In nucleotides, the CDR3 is TGTGCCAGCAGTTTAATGGAGGGGCTAGATGGCTACACCTTC.

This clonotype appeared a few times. This CDR3 is CASSEEEWQGSYEQYF. CDR3 nucleotide sequence: TGTGCCAGCAGTGAAGAAGAGTGGCAGGGGTCCTACGAGCAGTACTTC. This chain uses TRBV6-1 with TRBJ2-7; TRBD1 might be the D (6 bases). The V gene's germline CDR1 is MNHNS and CDR2 SASEGT. Trimming removed 1 base from V and 1 base from J, with 14 bases in between. CDR3 size: 16 residues.

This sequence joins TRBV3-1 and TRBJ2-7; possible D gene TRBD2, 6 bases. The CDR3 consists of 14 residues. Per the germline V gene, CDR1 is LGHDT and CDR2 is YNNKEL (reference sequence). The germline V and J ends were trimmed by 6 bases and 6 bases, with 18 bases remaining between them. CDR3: CASSTGTSGSEQYF. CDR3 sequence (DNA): TGTGCCAGCAGTACCGGGACTTCGGGTTCCGAGCAGTACTTC.

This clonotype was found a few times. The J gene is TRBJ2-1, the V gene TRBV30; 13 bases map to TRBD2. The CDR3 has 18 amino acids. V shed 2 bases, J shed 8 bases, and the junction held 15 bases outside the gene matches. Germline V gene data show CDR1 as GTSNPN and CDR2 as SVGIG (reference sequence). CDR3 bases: TGTGCCTGGAGTCGAGGACTAGCGGGGGATAACCCTTCATATGAGCAGTTCTTC. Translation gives CAWSRGLAGDNPSYEQFF.

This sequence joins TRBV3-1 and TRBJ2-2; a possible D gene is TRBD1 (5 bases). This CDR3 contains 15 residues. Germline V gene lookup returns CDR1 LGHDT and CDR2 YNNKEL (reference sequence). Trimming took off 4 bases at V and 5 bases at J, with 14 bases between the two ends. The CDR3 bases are TGTGCCAGCAGCCCTGGACACGGTGTGACCGGGGAGCTGTTTTTT. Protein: CASSPGHGVTGELFF.

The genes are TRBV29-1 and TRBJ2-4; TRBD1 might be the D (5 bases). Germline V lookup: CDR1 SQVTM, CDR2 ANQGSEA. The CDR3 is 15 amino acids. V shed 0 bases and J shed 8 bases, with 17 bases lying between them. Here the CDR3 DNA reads TGCAGCGTTGAAGAGCCCTTAAGGGGCCAAGACATTCAGTACTTC. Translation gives CSVEEPLRGQDIQYF.

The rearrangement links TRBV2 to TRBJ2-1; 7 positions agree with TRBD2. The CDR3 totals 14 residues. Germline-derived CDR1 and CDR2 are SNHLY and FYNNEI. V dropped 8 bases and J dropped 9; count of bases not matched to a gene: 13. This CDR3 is CASGSGVGQGEQFF. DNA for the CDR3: TGTGCCAGCGGAAGCGGGGTGGGGCAGGGTGAGCAGTTCTTC.

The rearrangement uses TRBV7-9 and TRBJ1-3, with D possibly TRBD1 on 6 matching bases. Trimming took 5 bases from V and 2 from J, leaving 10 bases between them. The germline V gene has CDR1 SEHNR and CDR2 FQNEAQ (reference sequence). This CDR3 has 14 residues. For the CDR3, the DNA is TGTGCCAGCAGCGTACAGGGTACTGGAAACACCATATATTTT. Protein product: CASSVQGTGNTIYF.

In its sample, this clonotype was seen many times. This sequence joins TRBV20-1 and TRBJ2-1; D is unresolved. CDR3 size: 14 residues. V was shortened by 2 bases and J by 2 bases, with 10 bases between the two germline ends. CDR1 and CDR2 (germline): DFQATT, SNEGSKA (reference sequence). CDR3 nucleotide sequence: TGCAGTGCTAGATCCGCGCAGACCTACAATGAGCAGTTCTTC. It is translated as CSARSAQTYNEQFF.

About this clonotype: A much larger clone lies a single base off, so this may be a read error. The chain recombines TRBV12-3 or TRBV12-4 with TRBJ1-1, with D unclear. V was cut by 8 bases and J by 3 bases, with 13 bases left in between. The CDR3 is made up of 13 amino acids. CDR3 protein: CASGRRQDTEAFF. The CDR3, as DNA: TGTGCCAGCGGGCGCCGACAAGACACTGAAGCTTTCTTT.

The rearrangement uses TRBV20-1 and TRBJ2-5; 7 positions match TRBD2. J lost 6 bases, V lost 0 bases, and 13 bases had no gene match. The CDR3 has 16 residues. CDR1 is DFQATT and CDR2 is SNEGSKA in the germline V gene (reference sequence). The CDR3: CSARDKEGGPEKTQYF. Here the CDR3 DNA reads TGCAGTGCTAGAGATAAAGAGGGAGGGCCCGAAAAGACCCAGTACTTC.

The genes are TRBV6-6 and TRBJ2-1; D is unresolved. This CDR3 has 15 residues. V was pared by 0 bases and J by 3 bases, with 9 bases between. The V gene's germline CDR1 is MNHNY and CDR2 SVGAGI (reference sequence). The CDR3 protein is CASSYSRFGYNEQFF. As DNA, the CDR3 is TGTGCCAGCAGTTACTCCCGGTTTGGCTACAATGAGCAGTTCTTC.

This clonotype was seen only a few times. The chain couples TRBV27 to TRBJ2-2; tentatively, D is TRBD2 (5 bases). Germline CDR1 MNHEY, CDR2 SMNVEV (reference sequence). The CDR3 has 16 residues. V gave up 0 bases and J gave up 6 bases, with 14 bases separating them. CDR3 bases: TGTGCCAGCAGTTTATCGGTAGGGCGGGTCCCCGGGGAGCTGTTTTTT. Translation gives CASSLSVGRVPGELFF.

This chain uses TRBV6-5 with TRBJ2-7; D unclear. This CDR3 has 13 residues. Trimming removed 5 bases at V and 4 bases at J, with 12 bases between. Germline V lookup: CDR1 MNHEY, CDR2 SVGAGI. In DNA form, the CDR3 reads TGTGCCAGCAGTCACACAGTTTTTTACGAGCAGTACTTC. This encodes CASSHTVFYEQYF.

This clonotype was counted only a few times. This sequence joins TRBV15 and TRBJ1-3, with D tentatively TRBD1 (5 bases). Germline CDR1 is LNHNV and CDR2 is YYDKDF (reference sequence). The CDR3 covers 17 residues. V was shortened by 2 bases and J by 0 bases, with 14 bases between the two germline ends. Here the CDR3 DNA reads TGTGCCACCAGCAGATACCCTACCGGGACCTCTGGAAACACCATATATTTT. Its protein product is CATSRYPTGTSGNTIYF.

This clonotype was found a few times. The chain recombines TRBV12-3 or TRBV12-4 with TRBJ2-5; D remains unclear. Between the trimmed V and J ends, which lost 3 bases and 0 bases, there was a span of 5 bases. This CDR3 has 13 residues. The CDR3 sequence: CASSFQNQETQYF. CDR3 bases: TGTGCCAGCAGTTTTCAGAACCAAGAGACCCAGTACTTC.

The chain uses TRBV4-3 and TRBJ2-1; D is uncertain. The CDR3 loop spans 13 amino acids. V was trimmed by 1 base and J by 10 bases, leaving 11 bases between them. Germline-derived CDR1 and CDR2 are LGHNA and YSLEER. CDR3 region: CASSQGLEEEQFF. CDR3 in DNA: TGCGCCAGCAGCCAAGGTCTAGAAGAAGAGCAGTTCTTC.

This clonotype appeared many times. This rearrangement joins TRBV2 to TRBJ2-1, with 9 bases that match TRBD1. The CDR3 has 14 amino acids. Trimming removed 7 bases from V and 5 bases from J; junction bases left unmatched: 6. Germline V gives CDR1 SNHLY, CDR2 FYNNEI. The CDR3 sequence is CASTKDRGHNEQFF. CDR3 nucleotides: TGTGCCAGCACGAAGGACAGGGGACACAATGAGCAGTTCTTC.

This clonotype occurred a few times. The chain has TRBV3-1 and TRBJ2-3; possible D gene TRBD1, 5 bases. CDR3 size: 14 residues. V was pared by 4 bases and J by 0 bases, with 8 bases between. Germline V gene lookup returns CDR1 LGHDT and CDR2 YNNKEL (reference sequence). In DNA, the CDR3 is TGTGCCAGCAGCCCATGGGGCAGCACAGATACGCAGTATTTT. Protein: CASSPWGSTDTQYF.

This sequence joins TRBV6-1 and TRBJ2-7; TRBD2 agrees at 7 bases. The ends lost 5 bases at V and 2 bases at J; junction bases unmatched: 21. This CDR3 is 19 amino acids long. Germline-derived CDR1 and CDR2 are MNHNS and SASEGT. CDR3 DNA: TGTGCCAGCAGTCTATCAGCTACTCGCGGGAGAGCCGTTACCTACGAGCAGTACTTC. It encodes CASSLSATRGRAVTYEQYF.

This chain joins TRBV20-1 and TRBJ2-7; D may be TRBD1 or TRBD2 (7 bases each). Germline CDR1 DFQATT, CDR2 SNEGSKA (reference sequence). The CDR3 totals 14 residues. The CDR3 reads CRPSGTAGEHEQYF. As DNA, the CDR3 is TGCAGGCCGAGCGGGACAGCCGGAGAGCACGAGCAGTACTTC.

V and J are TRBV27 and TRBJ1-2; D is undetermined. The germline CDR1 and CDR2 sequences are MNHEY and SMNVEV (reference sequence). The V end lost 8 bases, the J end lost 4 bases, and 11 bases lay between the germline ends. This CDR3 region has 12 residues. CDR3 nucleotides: TGTGCCAGCGGAGGACTTACCTATGGCTACACCTTC. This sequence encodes CASGGLTYGYTF.

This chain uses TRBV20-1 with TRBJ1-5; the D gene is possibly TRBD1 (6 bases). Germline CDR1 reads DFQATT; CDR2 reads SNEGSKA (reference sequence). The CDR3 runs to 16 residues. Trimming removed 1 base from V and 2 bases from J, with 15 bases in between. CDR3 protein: CSARVPAGGGNQPQHF. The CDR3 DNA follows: TGCAGTGCTAGAGTACCGGCCGGGGGCGGCAATCAGCCCCAGCATTTT.

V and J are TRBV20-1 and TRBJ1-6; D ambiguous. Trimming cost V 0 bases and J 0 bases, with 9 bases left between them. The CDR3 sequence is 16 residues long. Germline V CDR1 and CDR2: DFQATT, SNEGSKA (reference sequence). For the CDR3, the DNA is TGCAGTGCTAGAGATTTGGGGTCCTCCTATAATTCACCCCTCCACTTT. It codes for CSARDLGSSYNSPLHF.